One T cell receptor beta chain is described in this entry. Per the original data handling: Quantification of nucleated cells was approximated via reference gene primer amplification. Here immunoSEQ multiplex PCR was the method, and the copy in TCRdb shows in-frame clones only, minus some. The V and J calls and the clone size are those of that table, but D and trimming were determined from the DNA. This table has about 160,000 clones, approximately 91% appearing once. This specimen belongs to a study of blood T cell repertoires in COVID-19. Study in general: Collection of acute and convalescent COVID-19 samples took place in the United States, Italy and Spain.

This receptor was identified in a man aged 50 to 59 with acute or convalescent COVID-19. What was sequenced was peripheral blood.

CDR3 in amino acids: CAWSSTASNQPQHF. DNA for the CDR3: TGTGCCTGGAGTTCAACAGCCAGCAATCAGCCCCAGCATTTT. The chain carries TRBV30 and TRBJ1-5; no clear D gene. Trimming cost V 2 bases and J 1 base, with 9 bases left between them. Germline CDR1 GTSNPN, CDR2 SVGIG (reference sequence). This CDR3 spans 14 amino acids.